This TCR beta chain stems from a study of T cells expressing NK-cell markers. TCRdb re-analyzed the 5' RACE reads; it lists each CDR3 protein once, without DNA. The repertoire shows about 370,000 distinct CDR3 sequences; the top ten hold roughly 10%. The length of the CDR3 is 16 residues. Germline values: CDR1 SNHLY, CDR2 FYNNEI. This clonotype was obtained from a woman in her forties or fifties in good health. Sequencing input: blood T cells: a sorted CD56 or NKG2C T cell subset, CD4+ or CD8+ T cells, or bulk PBMC T cells (not recorded which). The chain has TRBV2 and TRBJ2-3; without DNA, the TCRdb call of TRBD1 cannot be checked. The CDR3 here is CASSVDNRGGTDTQYF.